This TCR beta chain is from a study of T cells expressing NK-cell markers. About the study: It was from sorted CD3+CD56+NKG2C+, CD3+CD56+NKG2C- and CD3+CD56-NKG2C+ T cells that TCR beta repertoires came. Study-wide points: A few donors showed these clonotypes also leading the CD3+CD56-NKG2C+ fraction. HCMV specificity was not established for the expanded NKG2C+ T cell clones.

Synthesis of TCR beta cDNA relied on 5'RACE template switching carrying UMIs. TCRdb re-called the 5' RACE reads; every CDR3 protein appears as one record, without DNA. The listing contains roughly 300,000 distinct CDR3 sequences. In regard to this clonotype: The target antigen is unknown.

The CDR3 consists of 15 residues. In germline, CDR1 is SGHKS, CDR2 YYEKEE (reference sequence). The V gene is TRBV5-5, the J gene TRBJ2-1; there is no DNA to check the TCRdb D call of TRBD1. The TCR comes from a woman between 18 and 70 years old in good health. The specimen sequenced was blood T cells: a sorted CD56 or NKG2C T cell subset, CD4+ or CD8+ T cells, or bulk PBMC T cells (not recorded which). The CDR3 is CASSGRTGDYRQQFF. Full variable domain (remainder filled in from reference TRBV5-5 and TRBJ2-1): DAGVTQSPTHLIKTRGQQVTLRCSPISGHKSVSWYQQVLGQGPQFIFQYYEKEERGRGNFPDRFSARQFPNYSSELNVNALLLGDSALYLCASSGRTGDYRQQFFGPGTRLTVL.